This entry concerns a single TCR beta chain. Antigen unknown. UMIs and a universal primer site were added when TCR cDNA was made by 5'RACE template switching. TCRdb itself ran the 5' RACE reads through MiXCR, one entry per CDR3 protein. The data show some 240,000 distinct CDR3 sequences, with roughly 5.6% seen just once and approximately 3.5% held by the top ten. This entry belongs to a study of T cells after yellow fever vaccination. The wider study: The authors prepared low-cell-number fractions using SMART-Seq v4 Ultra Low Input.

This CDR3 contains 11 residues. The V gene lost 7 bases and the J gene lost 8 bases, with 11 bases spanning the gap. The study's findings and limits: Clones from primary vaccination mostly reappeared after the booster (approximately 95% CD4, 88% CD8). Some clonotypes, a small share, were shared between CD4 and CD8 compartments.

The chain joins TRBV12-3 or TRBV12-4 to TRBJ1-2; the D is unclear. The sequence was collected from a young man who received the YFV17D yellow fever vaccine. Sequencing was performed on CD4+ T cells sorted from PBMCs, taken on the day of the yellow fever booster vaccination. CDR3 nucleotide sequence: TGTGCCAGCACCGACGGCGTCGGCTACACCTTC. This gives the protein CASTDGVGYTF.